The clone carrying this T cell receptor beta chain was detected a few times. Isolated RNA was reverse transcribed in full, so expressed TCRB transcripts were sequenced. Libraries were prepared by immunoSEQ multiplex PCR; TCRdb keeps only in-frame clonotypes and omits some of them. The table shows 300,000 to 450,000 clones, with approximately 12% occurring only once. Per germline, CDR1 LGHNA and CDR2 YNFKEQ. The CDR3 has 15 amino acids. Trimming removed 5 bases from V and 2 bases from J; junction bases left unmatched: 7. The sample comes from a study of beta chain features in type 1 diabetes. Sample: naive CD4+ T cells from blood. The TCR comes from a man between 18 and 35 years old in good health. The gene calls are TRBV4-2 and TRBJ2-7, with 9 bases that match TRBD2. In nucleotides, the CDR3 is TGTGCCAGCAGCTCGGTGTCTAGCGGGGCCTACGAGCAGTACTTC. It specifies CASSSVSSGAYEQYF.